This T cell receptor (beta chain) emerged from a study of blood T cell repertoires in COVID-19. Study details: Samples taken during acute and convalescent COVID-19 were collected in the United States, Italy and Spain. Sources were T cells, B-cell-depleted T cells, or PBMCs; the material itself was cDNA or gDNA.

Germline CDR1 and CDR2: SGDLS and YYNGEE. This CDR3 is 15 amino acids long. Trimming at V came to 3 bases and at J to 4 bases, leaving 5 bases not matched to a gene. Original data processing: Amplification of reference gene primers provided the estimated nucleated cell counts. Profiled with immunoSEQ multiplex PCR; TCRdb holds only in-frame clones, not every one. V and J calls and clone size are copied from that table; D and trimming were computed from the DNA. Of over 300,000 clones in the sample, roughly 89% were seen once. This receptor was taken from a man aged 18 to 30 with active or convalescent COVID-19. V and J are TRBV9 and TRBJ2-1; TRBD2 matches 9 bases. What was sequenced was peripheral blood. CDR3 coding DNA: TGTGCCAGCAGCGCGGTAGCGGGAGAGTACAATGAGCAGTTCTTC. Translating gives CASSAVAGEYNEQFF.